Following are 22 T cell receptor beta chains from one sample sequenced in a study of radiotherapy plus CTLA-4 blockade in lung cancer. The repertoire was sequenced with immunoSEQ multiplex PCR; TCRdb's copy has only in-frame clones and lacks some. Of some 90,000 clones listed, around 86% are singletons. The source material was peripheral blood, sampled from a patient treated with radiotherapy plus ipilimumab. All receptors derive from a human donor with non-small cell lung cancer who had a partial response to radiotherapy plus ipilimumab.

The rearrangement links TRBV18 to TRBJ2-1; TRBD2 aligns across 9 bases. Looked up from germline, CDR1 is KGHSH and CDR2 is LQKENI. V was clipped by 0 bases and J by 4 bases; unmatched bases: 4. CDR3 size: 16 residues. CDR3 coding DNA: TGTGCCAGCTCACCACCGGTAGCGGGAGTATACAATGAGCAGTTCTTC. Translated: CASSPPVAGVYNEQFF.

In this sample, this clone turned up once. The chain carries TRBV28 and TRBJ1-1, with TRBD1 matching 7 bases. The CDR3 consists of 14 residues. From germline, CDR1 is MDHEN and CDR2 SYDVKM. Germline trimming cut 10 bases from V and 4 bases from J; bases unmatched to any gene: 12. The CDR3 DNA reads as TGTGCCACCTCTTTCAGCCAGGGGGGCACTGAAGCTTTCTTT. Its protein product is CATSFSQGGTEAFF.

The rearrangement uses TRBV4-1 and TRBJ2-5, with D maybe TRBD1 (7 bases). Germline loops: CDR1 MGHRA, CDR2 YSYEKL. This CDR3 contains 15 residues. The V and J ends lost 1 base and 5 bases respectively, with 14 bases between them. CDR3 protein: CASSQVGAGGETQYF. In DNA, the CDR3 is TGCGCCAGCAGCCAAGTGGGGGCAGGGGGGGAGACCCAGTACTTC.

The chain recombines TRBV5-1 with TRBJ2-7; 7 bases fit TRBD1. The CDR3 contains 15 residues. The V gene end was trimmed by 4 bases and the J gene end by 3 bases; junction bases not matched to a gene: 10. Germline loops: CDR1 SGHRS, CDR2 YFSETQ. The CDR3 loop reads CASSKGPTGDYEQYF. The CDR3 nucleotides are TGCGCCAGCAGCAAGGGTCCTACAGGGGACTACGAGCAGTACTTC.

The gene calls are TRBV27 and TRBJ1-2, with D possibly TRBD1 on 6 matching bases. The CDR3 runs to 13 residues. Germline lookup yields CDR1 MNHEY and CDR2 SMNVEV (reference sequence). The ends were cut back, 5 bases at V and 2 bases at J, with 9 bases in the middle. CDR3 bases: TGTGCCAGCAGTACCGACAGGAACTATGGCTACACCTTC. The encoded protein is CASSTDRNYGYTF.

J is TRBJ2-5 and V is TRBV27; 13 positions match TRBD2. With V trimmed by 5 bases and J by 4 bases, 7 bases remained unmatched. Germline V gene sequence: CDR1 MNHEY, CDR2 SMNVEV (reference sequence). The CDR3 extends over 16 amino acids. CDR3 nucleotide sequence: TGTGCCAGCAGTCCCCGGACTAGCGGGAGATCAGAGACCCAGTACTTC. This gives the protein CASSPRTSGRSETQYF.

This clone was seen only once. V is TRBV6-5 and J is TRBJ1-2; 8 bases fit TRBD1. V lost 0 bases and J lost 4; bases outside the gene matches: 1. The length of the CDR3 is 14 residues. CDR1 is MNHEY and CDR2 is SVGAGI in the germline V gene. CDR3 DNA sequence: TGTGCCAGCAGTTACTCCCAGGGGGCCTATGGCTACACCTTC. As protein: CASSYSQGAYGYTF.

The chain carries TRBV29-1 and TRBJ2-3; D ambiguous. Trimming removed 1 base from V and 8 bases from J, with 13 bases in between. The CDR3 is 13 residues long. Germline loops: CDR1 SQVTM, CDR2 ANQGSEA. The CDR3 reads CSVEVGGRSTQYF. The DNA for the CDR3 is TGCAGCGTTGAAGTCGGCGGTCGGAGTACGCAGTATTTT.

This clone has only a few counts. The CDR3 nucleotides are TGTGCCATCAAAGCGGACAGGGGATCCTACGAGCAGTACTTC. It translates to CAIKADRGSYEQYF. The chain combines TRBV10-3 with TRBJ2-7, with TRBD1 identical over 9 bases. CDR3 size: 14 residues. CDR1 is ENHRY and CDR2 is SYGVKD in the germline V gene. V was clipped by 7 bases and J by 1 base; unmatched bases: 5.

The chain uses TRBV15 and TRBJ2-7, with TRBD1 identical over 7 bases. The germline CDR1 and CDR2 sequences are LNHNV and YYDKDF (reference sequence). Trimming cost V 0 bases and J 0 bases; bases outside gene matches: 5. This CDR3 has 16 residues. CDR3 nucleotide sequence: TGTGCCACCAGCAGAGATGTGACAGGGAGCTCCTACGAGCAGTACTTC. Its translation is CATSRDVTGSSYEQYF.

The chain uses TRBV29-1 and TRBJ2-1; TRBD2 aligns across 10 bases. Germline V gives CDR1 SQVTM, CDR2 ANQGSEA. Losses at the gene ends were 4 bases for V and 0 bases for J; bases not matched to a gene: 3. The CDR3 loop spans 15 amino acids. CDR3 sequence reads: CSVALAGYSYNEQFF. The CDR3 DNA reads TGCAGCGTTGCACTAGCGGGGTACTCCTACAATGAGCAGTTCTTC.

V and J are TRBV9 and TRBJ1-4, with a weak D call TRBD1 (6 bases). The CDR3 totals 15 residues. CDR1 and CDR2 (germline): SGDLS, YYNGEE. The V end was cut by 0 bases, the J end by 6 bases, with 12 bases between. Here the CDR3 DNA reads TGTGCCAGCAGCGTAGGGACAGTCGGATATGAAAAACTGTTTTTT. It codes for CASSVGTVGYEKLFF.

The rearrangement links TRBV27 to TRBJ2-2; D perhaps matches TRBD2 (7 bases). The V gene's germline CDR1 is MNHEY and CDR2 SMNVEV (reference sequence). The CDR3 totals 17 residues. V was clipped by 6 bases and J by 2 bases, with 19 bases between them. CDR3 nucleotides: TGTGCCAGCAGCCCGGGGGGCAGGGTGCGAAACACCGGGGAGCTGTTTTTT. This translates into CASSPGGRVRNTGELFF.

The chain links TRBV4-3 to TRBJ2-7, with D perhaps TRBD1 (6 bases). CDR3 length: 16 amino acids. V was trimmed by 1 base and J by 3 bases, leaving 16 bases between them. Germline V gene lookup returns CDR1 LGHNA and CDR2 YSLEER. The CDR3 sequence is CASSQARQGTLYEQYV. CDR3 in DNA: TGCGCCAGCAGCCAAGCGAGGCAGGGGACCCTCTACGAGCAGTACGTC.

The chain is built from TRBV10-3 and TRBJ2-3; 10 bases are a match to TRBD2. With V trimmed by 10 bases and J by 4 bases, 11 bases remained unmatched. The V gene's germline CDR1 is ENHRY and CDR2 SYGVKD. This CDR3 has 15 amino acids. The DNA of the CDR3 is TGTGCCACCCAGGGGCTAGCGGGAGACGCAGATACGCAGTATTTT. The encoded protein is CATQGLAGDADTQYF.

CDR3 sequence: CASSVTTSGGSTDTQYF. For the CDR3, the DNA is TGTGCCAGCAGCGTAACCACTAGCGGGGGGAGCACAGATACGCAGTATTTT. J is TRBJ2-3 and V is TRBV9, with 12 bases matching TRBD2. Per germline, CDR1 SGDLS and CDR2 YYNGEE. This CDR3 is built from 17 residues. V was pared by 1 base and J by 0 bases, with 3 bases of the junction left unmatched.

The gene calls are TRBV28 and TRBJ2-7, with D maybe TRBD1 (6 bases). From germline, CDR1 is MDHEN and CDR2 SYDVKM. The CDR3 spans 13 residues. V was cut by 5 bases and J by 1 base, with 9 bases left in between. The DNA for the CDR3 is TGTGCCAGCAGTCGGGGACATTCCTACGAGCAGTACGTC. This encodes CASSRGHSYEQYV.

The gene calls are TRBV7-2 and TRBJ2-1; 12 bases align to TRBD2. J lost 6 bases, V lost 6 bases, and 3 bases had no gene match. The CDR3 sequence is 14 residues long. The germline gives CDR1 SGHTA, CDR2 FQGNSA. This chain's CDR3 is CASRGTSGPNEQFF. CDR3 DNA: TGTGCCAGCAGGGGGACTAGCGGGCCCAATGAGCAGTTCTTC.

The V gene is TRBV5-6, the J gene TRBJ2-3; TRBD2 is a possible D gene (5 bases). With 0 bases removed from V and 0 bases from J, the gap between germline ends came to 17 bases. Germline loops: CDR1 SGHDT, CDR2 YYEEEE. This CDR3 has 18 amino acids. The CDR3 region has the DNA TGTGCCAGCAGCTTGGCCATTAAAGGACTGTACAGCACAGATACGCAGTATTTT. Amino acid sequence: CASSLAIKGLYSTDTQYF.

The chain couples TRBV11-2 to TRBJ1-3, with a possible D match to TRBD1 (6 bases). Germline V gene lookup returns CDR1 SGHAT and CDR2 FQNNGV. The CDR3 is 12 residues long. The V end lost 3 bases, the J end lost 7 bases, and 7 bases lay between the germline ends. The CDR3 sequence is CASSLDSNTIYF. The DNA for the CDR3 is TGTGCCAGCAGCTTGGACAGTAACACCATATATTTT.

The chain links TRBV6-5 to TRBJ2-7, with 8 bases lining up with TRBD1. From germline, CDR1 is MNHEY and CDR2 SVGAGI. This CDR3 has 14 amino acids. With V trimmed by 6 bases and J by 4 bases, 8 bases remained unmatched. The CDR3 reads CASRETGVGYEQYF. The CDR3 bases are TGTGCCAGCAGGGAGACAGGGGTTGGGTACGAGCAGTACTTC.

This chain joins TRBV7-8 and TRBJ2-7; TRBD1 matches at 7 bases. Germline assignment: CDR1 SGHVS and CDR2 FQNEAQ. The CDR3 spans 16 residues. The trim removed 4 bases at V and 0 bases at J, leaving 9 bases unmatched. CDR3 sequence reads: CASSSRTGKSSYEQYF. In DNA, the CDR3 is TGTGCCAGCAGCTCACGGACAGGAAAAAGCTCCTACGAGCAGTACTTC.